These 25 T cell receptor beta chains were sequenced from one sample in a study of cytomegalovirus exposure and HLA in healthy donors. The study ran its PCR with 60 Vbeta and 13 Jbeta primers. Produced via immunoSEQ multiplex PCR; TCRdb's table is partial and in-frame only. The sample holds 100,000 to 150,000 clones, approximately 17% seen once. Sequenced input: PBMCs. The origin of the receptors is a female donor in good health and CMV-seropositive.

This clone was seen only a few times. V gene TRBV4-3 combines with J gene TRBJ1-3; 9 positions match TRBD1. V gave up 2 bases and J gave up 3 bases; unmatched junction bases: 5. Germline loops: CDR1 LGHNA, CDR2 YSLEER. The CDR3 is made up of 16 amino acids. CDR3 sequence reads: CASSQRQGVFGNTIYF. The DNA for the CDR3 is TGCGCCAGCAGCCAACGACAGGGGGTTTTTGGAAACACCATATATTTT.

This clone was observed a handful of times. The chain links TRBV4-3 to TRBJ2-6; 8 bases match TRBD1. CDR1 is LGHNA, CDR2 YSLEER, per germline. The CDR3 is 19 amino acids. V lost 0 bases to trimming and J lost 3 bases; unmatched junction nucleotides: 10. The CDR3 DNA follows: TGCGCCAGCAGCCAAGATCCCCCACAGGGGGTGGTTGGGGCCAACGTCCTGACTTTC. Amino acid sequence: CASSQDPPQGVVGANVLTF.

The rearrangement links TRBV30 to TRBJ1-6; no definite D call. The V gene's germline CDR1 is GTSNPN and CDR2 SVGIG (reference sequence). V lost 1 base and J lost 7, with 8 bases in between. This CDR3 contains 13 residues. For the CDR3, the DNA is TGTGCCTGGAGTGCCCCCAGGAATTCACCCCTCCACTTT. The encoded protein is CAWSAPRNSPLHF.

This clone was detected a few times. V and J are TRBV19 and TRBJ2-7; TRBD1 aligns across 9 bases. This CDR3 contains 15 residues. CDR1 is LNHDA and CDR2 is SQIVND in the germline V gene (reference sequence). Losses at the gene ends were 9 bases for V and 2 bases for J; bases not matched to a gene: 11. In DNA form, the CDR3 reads TGTGCCAGCACCTACGTGGGACAGGGACCCTACGAGCAGTACTTC. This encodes CASTYVGQGPYEQYF. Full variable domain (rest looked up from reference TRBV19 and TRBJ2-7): DGGITQSPKYLFRKEGQNVTLSCEQNLNHDAMYWYRQDPGQGLRLIYYSQIVNDFQKGDIAEGYSVSREKKESFPLTVTSAQKNPTAFYLCASTYVGQGPYEQYFGPGTRLTVT.

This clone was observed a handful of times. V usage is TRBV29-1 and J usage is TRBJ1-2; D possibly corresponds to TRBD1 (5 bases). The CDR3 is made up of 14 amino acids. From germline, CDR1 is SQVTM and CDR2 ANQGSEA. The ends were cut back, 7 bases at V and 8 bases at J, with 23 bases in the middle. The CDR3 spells CSGGDGTTLTGYTF. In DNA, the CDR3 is TGCAGCGGGGGGGACGGAACCACCCTAACGGGCTACACCTTC. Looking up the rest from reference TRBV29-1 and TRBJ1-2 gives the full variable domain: SAVISQKPSRDICQRGTSLTIQCQVDSQVTMMFWYRQQPGQSLTLIATANQGSEATYESGFVIDKFPISRPNLTFSTLTVSNMSPEDSSIYLCSGGDGTTLTGYTFGSGTRLTVV.

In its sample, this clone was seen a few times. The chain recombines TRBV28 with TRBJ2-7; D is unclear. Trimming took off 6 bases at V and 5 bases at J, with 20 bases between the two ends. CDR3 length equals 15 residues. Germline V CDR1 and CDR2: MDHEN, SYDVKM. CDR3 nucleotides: TGTGCCAGCAGCCCTACCTTCCCGGGTATGAACGAGCAGTACTTC. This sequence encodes CASSPTFPGMNEQYF.

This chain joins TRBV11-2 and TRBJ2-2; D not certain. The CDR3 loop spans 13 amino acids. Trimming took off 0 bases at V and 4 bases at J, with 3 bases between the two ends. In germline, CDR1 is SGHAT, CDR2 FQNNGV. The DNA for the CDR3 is TGTGCCAGCAGCTTAGATCTCACCGGGGAGCTGTTTTTT. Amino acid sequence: CASSLDLTGELFF.

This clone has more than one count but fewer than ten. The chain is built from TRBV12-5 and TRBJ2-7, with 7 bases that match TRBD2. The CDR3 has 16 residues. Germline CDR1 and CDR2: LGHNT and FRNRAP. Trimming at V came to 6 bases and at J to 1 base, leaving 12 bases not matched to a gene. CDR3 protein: CASGRYTSVYSYEQYF. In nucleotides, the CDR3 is TGTGCTAGTGGCCGGTATACTAGCGTGTATTCCTACGAGCAGTACTTC.

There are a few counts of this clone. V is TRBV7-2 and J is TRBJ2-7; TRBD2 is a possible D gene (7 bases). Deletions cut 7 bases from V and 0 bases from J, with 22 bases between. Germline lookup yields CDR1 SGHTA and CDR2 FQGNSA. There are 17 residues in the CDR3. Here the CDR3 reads CASNSRGGQRDSYEQYF. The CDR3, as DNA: TGTGCCAGCAACTCCCGGGGTGGACAGCGGGACTCCTACGAGCAGTACTTC.

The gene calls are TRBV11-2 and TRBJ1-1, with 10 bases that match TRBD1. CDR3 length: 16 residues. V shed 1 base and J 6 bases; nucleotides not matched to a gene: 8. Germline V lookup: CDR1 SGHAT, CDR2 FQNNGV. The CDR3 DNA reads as TGTGCCAGCAGCTTAGCCGACGGACAGGGGGTCGCTGAAGCTTTCTTT. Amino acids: CASSLADGQGVAEAFF. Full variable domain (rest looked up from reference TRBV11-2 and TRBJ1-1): EAGVAQSPRYKIIEKRQSVAFWCNPISGHATLYWYQQILGQGPKLLIQFQNNGVVDDSQLPKDRFSAERLKGVDSTLKIQPAKLEDSAVYLCASSLADGQGVAEAFFGQGTRLTVV.

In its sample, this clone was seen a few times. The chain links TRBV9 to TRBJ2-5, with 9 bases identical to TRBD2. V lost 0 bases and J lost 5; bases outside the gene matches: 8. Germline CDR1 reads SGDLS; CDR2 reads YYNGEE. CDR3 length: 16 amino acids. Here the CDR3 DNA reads TGTGCCAGCAGCGTAGCTGGACTGGCGGGGGGGGAGACCCAGTACTTC. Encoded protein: CASSVAGLAGGETQYF. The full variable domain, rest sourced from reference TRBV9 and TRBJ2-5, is DSGVTQTPKHLITATGQRVTLRCSPRSGDLSVYWYQQSLDQGLQFLIQYYNGEERAKGNILERFSAQQFPDLHSELNLSSLELGDSALYFCASSVAGLAGGETQYFGPGTRLLVL.

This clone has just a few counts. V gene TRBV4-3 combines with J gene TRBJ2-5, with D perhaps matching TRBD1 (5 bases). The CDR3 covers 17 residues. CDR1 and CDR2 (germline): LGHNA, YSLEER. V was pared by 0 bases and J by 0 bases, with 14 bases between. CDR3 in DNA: TGCGCCAGCAGCCAAGAAGGAGTTGGGGCGTACCAAGAGACCCAGTACTTC. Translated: CASSQEGVGAYQETQYF.

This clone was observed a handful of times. For the CDR3, the DNA is TGCGCCAGCAGCCTTCAGGGGGGCTACGAGCAGTACTTC. Encoded protein: CASSLQGGYEQYF. The chain uses TRBV4-1 and TRBJ2-7, with D possibly TRBD1 on 7 matching bases. CDR1 MGHRA and CDR2 YSYEKL come from the germline V gene. V was trimmed by 4 bases and J by 3 bases, leaving 10 bases between them. The CDR3 contains 13 residues.

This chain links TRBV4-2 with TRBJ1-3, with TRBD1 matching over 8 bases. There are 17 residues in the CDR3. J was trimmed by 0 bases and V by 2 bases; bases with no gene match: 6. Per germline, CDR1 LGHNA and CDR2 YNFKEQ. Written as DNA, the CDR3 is TGTGCCAGCAGCCAACCTGGACAGGGCCACTCTGGAAACACCATATATTTT. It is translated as CASSQPGQGHSGNTIYF.

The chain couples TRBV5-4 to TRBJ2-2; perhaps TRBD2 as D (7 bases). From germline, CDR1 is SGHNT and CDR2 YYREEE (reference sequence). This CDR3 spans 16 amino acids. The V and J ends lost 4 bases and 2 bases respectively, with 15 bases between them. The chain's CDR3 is CASSRGPGGNTGELFF. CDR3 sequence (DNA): TGTGCCAGCAGCCGGGGGCCGGGGGGTAACACCGGGGAGCTGTTTTTT.

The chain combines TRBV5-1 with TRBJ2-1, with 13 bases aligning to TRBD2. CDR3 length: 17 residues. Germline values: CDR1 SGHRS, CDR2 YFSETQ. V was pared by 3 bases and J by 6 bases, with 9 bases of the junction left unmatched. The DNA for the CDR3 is TGCGCCAGCAGCTCTGGACTAGCGGGAGTGTTAGGCAATGAGCAGTTCTTC. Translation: CASSSGLAGVLGNEQFF.

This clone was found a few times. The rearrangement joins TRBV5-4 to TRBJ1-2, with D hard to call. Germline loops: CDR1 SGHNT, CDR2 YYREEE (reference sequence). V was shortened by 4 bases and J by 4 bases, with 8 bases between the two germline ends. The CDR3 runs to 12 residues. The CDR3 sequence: CASSREFYGYTF. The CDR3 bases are TGTGCCAGCAGCAGGGAGTTCTATGGCTACACCTTC.

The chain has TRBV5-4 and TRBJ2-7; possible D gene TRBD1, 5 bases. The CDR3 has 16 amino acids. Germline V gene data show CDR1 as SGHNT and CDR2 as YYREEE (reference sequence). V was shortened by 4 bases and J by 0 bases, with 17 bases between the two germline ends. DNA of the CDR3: TGTGCCAGCAGCGCGACAGTCGGCCCGAGCTCCTACGAGCAGTACTTC. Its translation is CASSATVGPSSYEQYF.

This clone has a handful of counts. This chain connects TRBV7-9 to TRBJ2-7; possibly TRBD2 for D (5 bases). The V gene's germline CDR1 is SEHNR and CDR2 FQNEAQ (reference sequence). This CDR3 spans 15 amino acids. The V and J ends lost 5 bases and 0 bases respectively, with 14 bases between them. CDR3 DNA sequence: TGTGCCAGCAGCCAAGAAGCCGGGGACTCCTACGAGCAGTACTTC. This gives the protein CASSQEAGDSYEQYF.

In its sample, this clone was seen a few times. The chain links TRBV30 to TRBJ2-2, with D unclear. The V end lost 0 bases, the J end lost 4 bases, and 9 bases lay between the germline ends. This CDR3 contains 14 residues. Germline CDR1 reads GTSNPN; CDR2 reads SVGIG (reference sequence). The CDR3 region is CAWSVGLGTGELFF. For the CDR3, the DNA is TGTGCCTGGAGTGTTGGTCTAGGCACCGGGGAGCTGTTTTTT. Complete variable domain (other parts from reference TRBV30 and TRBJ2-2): SQTIHQWPATLVQPVGSPLSLECTVEGTSNPNLYWYRQAAGRGLQLLFYSVGIGQISSEVPQNLSASRPQDRQFILSSKKLLLSDSGFYLCAWSVGLGTGELFFGEGSRLTVL.

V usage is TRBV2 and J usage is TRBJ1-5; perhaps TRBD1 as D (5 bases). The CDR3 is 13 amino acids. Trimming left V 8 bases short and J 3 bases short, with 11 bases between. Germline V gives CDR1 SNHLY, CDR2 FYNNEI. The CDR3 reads CASLGQLNQPQHF. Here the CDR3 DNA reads TGTGCCAGCCTGGGGCAGCTCAATCAGCCCCAGCATTTT.

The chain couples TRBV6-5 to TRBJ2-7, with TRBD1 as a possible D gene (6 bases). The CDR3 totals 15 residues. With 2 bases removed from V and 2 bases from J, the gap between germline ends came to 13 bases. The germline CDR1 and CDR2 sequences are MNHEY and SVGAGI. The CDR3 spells CASSYLGRGPYEQYF. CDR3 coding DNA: TGTGCCAGCAGTTACCTCGGCAGGGGCCCCTACGAGCAGTACTTC.

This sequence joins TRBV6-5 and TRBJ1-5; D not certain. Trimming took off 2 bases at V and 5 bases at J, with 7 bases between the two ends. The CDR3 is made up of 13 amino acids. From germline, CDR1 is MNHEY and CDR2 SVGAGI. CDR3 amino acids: CASSYGQHQPQHF. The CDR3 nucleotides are TGTGCCAGCAGTTACGGGCAACATCAGCCCCAGCATTTT.

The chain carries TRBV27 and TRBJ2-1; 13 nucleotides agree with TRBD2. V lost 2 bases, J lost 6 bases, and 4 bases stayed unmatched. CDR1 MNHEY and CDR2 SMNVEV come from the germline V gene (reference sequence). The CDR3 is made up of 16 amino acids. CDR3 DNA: TGTGCCAGCAGTTTAATACTAGCGGGAGGGCCCAATGAGCAGTTCTTC. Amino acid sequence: CASSLILAGGPNEQFF.

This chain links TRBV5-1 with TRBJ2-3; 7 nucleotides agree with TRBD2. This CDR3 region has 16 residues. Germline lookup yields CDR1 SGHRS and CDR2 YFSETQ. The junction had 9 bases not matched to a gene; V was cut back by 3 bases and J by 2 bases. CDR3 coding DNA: TGCGCCAGCAGCTCCCCGCGCGGGAGATCCACAGATACGCAGTATTTT. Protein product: CASSSPRGRSTDTQYF.